These 5 T cell receptor beta chains were all obtained from the same sample, sequenced in a study of blood T cell repertoires in COVID-19. This table comes from immunoSEQ multiplex PCR, and its TCRdb copy is limited to in-frame clones, with some not included. The sample consists of a few hundred thousand clones, 87% of them appearing once. Sequencing input: peripheral blood. These receptors came from a man aged 18 to 30 with active or convalescent COVID-19.

This chain connects TRBV5-1 to TRBJ2-2; 7 nucleotides match TRBD2. J gave up 0 bases and V 0 bases, and 2 bases lay outside the gene matches. Per the germline V gene, CDR1 is SGHRS and CDR2 is YFSETQ. CDR3 size: 16 residues. The CDR3 DNA is TGCGCCAGCAGCTTGGAGCTAGCGGCGAACACCGGGGAGCTGTTTTTT. This gives the protein CASSLELAANTGELFF. The whole variable domain, filled in from reference TRBV5-1 and TRBJ2-2, reads KAGVTQTPRYLIKTRGQQVTLSCSPISGHRSVSWYQQTPGQGLQFLFEYFSETQRNKGNFPGRFSGRQFSNSRSEMNVSTLELGDSALYLCASSLELAANTGELFFGEGSRLTVL.

V and J are TRBV7-8 and TRBJ2-3, with a weak D call TRBD1 (6 bases). The V end lost 5 bases, the J end lost 1 base, and 16 bases lay between the germline ends. Germline CDR1 and CDR2: SGHVS and FQNEAQ. The CDR3 runs 16 residues. The CDR3 bases are TGTGCCAGCAGCAACCAAAACAGGGTTGGCACAGATACGCAGTATTTT. Amino acids: CASSNQNRVGTDTQYF. The whole variable domain, filled in from reference TRBV7-8 and TRBJ2-3, reads GAGVSQSPRYKVAKRGQDVALRCDPISGHVSLFWYQQALGQGPEFLTYFQNEAQLDKSGLPSDRFFAERPEGSVSTLKIQRTQQEDSAVYLCASSNQNRVGTDTQYFGPGTRLTVL.

The chain joins TRBV21-1 to TRBJ1-5; the table names TRBD1, a call not compared with the DNA. TRBV21-1 is a pseudogene segment. The CDR3 length is 16 residues. In DNA form, the CDR3 reads TGTGCCAGCAGCCAGGTCCGGGACAGAAGGAATCAGCCCCAGCATTTT. This codes for CASSQVRDRRNQPQHF.

This rearrangement joins TRBV29-1 to TRBJ2-2; no reliable D call. With 3 bases removed from V and 3 bases from J, the gap between germline ends came to 5 bases. This CDR3 contains 12 residues. Looked up from germline, CDR1 is SQVTM and CDR2 is ANQGSEA. CDR3 residues: CSVDYDTGELFF. The CDR3 DNA is TGCAGCGTTGATTATGACACCGGGGAGCTGTTTTTT.

This clone showed up just once. The genes are TRBV7-9 and TRBJ2-7, with TRBD1 matching 9 bases. There are 15 residues in the CDR3. CDR1 SEHNR and CDR2 FQNEAQ come from the germline V gene (reference sequence). J was trimmed by 5 bases and V by 6 bases; bases with no gene match: 11. As DNA, the CDR3 is TGTGCCAGCAGGTTGTGGGTGGGACAGGGCGACGAGCAGTACTTC. This codes for CASRLWVGQGDEQYF. Filled out from reference TRBV7-9 and TRBJ2-7, the complete variable domain reads DTGVSQNPRHKITKRGQNVTFRCDPISEHNRLYWYRQTLGQGPEFLTYFQNEAQLEKSRLLSDRFSAERPKGSFSTLEIQRTEQGDSAMYLCASRLWVGQGDEQYFGPGTRLTVT.